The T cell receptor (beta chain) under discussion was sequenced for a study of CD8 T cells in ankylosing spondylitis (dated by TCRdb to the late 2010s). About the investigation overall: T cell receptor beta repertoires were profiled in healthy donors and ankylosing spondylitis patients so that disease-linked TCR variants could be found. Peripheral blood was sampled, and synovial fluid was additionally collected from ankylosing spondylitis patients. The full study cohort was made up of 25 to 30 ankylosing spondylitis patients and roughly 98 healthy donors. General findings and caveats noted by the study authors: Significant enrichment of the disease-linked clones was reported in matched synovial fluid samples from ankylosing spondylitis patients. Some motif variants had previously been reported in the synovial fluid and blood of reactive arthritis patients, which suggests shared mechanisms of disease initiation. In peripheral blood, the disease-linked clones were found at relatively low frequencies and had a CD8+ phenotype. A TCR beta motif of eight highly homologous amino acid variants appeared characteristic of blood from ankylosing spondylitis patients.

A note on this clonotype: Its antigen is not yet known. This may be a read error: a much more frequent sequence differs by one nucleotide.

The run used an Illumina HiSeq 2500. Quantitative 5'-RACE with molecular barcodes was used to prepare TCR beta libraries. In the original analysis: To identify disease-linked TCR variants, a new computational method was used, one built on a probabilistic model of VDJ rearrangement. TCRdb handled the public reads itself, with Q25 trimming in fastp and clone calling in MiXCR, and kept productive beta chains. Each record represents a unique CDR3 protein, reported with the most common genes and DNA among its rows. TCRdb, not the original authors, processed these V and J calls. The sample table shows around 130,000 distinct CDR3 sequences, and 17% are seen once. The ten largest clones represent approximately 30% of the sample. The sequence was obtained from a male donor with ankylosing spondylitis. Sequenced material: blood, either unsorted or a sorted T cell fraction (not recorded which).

The nucleotide sequence is given as TGTGCCAGCAGCCCTCCCGGGACATCGGACACCGGGGAGCTGTTTTTT. The resulting protein is CASSPPGTSDTGELFF. The chain is encoded by TRBV7-9 joined to TRBJ2-2; TRBD1 could be the D gene, as 6 bases match. V was cut back by 5 bases and J by 3 bases, leaving a gap of 16 bases between them. CDR1 and CDR2 were assigned from the germline V gene (reference sequence) as SEHNR and FQNEAQ. The CDR3 sequence holds 16 residues, the cysteine and phenylalanine included. Of the read, only the CDR3 DNA is kept; its 48 bases are in frame from base 1.